One sample yielded the 18 T cell receptor beta chains listed below, sequenced in a study of read filtering for tumor transcriptome and immune sequencing. The library was built from 400 ng RNA with molecular barcoded adaptors for alpha/delta and beta/gamma chains. MiXCR was run by TCRdb on the reads, yielding one entry per CDR3 protein. The sample lists 65,000 or so distinct CDR3 sequences, around 19% occurring once. Sequencing was performed on a population of CD138-negative cells sorted from bone marrow. These receptors all stem from a donor at least 40 years old with multiple myeloma.

This clonotype was observed at least ten times. CDR3 sequence reads: CATSDFGASRFNEQFF. DNA of the CDR3: TGTGCCACCAGTGATTTCGGGGCTAGCAGGTTCAATGAGCAGTTCTTC. The chain employs TRBV24-1 and TRBJ2-1; D may match TRBD1 or TRBD2 (5 bases each). The CDR3 spans 16 residues. CDR1 KGHDR and CDR2 SFDVKD come from the germline V gene. V was clipped by 1 base and J by 6 bases, with 15 bases between them.

In this sample, this clonotype turned up a few times. The chain employs TRBV11-3 and TRBJ2-3; D is unresolved. Looked up from germline, CDR1 is SGHNT and CDR2 is YENEEA. V lost 1 base, J lost 6 bases, and 5 bases lay in between. The CDR3 sequence is 12 residues long. The CDR3 is CASSLGMDTQYF. CDR3 DNA sequence: TGTGCCAGCAGCTTAGGAATGGATACGCAGTATTTT.

Regarding this clonotype: With a much larger clone just one base away, this may be a read error. This rearrangement joins TRBV28 to TRBJ2-7; weak D call: TRBD2 (6 bases). Germline V gives CDR1 MDHEN, CDR2 SYDVKM. This CDR3 comprises 13 residues. V was trimmed by 8 bases and J by 7 bases, leaving 18 bases between them. CDR3 loop: CASGGTLWGEQYF. The CDR3, as DNA: TGTGCCAGCGGGGGGACCTTGTGGGGGGAGCAGTACTTC.

There are many counts of this clonotype. The chain recombines TRBV23-1 with TRBJ2-2; TRBD2 matches at 7 bases. TRBV23-1 is an ORF for which the function is uncertain. Trimming cost V 7 bases and J 5 bases; bases outside gene matches: 16. CDR3 size: 17 residues. The CDR3 loop reads CASKPGGVEAGTGELFF. For the CDR3, the DNA is TGCGCCAGCAAACCTGGAGGGGTGGAAGCGGGGACCGGGGAGCTGTTTTTT.

This clonotype turned up a few times. The chain uses TRBV12-3 or TRBV12-4 and TRBJ1-5, with D hard to call. Trimming took 2 bases from V and 4 from J, leaving 9 bases between them. This CDR3 region has 14 residues. DNA of the CDR3: TGTGCCAGCAGTTTAACTGGCCCAAATCAGCCCCAGCATTTT. Encoded protein: CASSLTGPNQPQHF.

This clonotype was seen at least ten times. V is TRBV5-1 and J is TRBJ2-6; D is uncertain. CDR1 is SGHRS and CDR2 is YFSETQ in the germline V gene. The CDR3 runs 17 residues. With 2 bases removed from V and 2 bases from J, the gap between germline ends came to 14 bases. CDR3 sequence reads: CASSLTQAMTGANVLTF. CDR3 nucleotide sequence: TGCGCCAGCAGCTTAACACAAGCAATGACTGGGGCCAACGTCCTGACTTTC.

This clonotype was recorded many times. The CDR3 end shows no conserved phenylalanine or tryptophan, and so a read error is likely. The gene calls are TRBV20-1 and TRBJ2-7, with D possibly being TRBD2 (5 bases). Trimming pared 5 bases from V and 5 bases from J, leaving 10 bases between. The CDR3 extends over 11 amino acids. Germline V gene data show CDR1 as DFQATT and CDR2 as SNEGSKA (reference sequence). CDR3 DNA: TGCAGTGCTCTCCCCGGGGACGAGCAGTACCTC. Its translation: CSALPGDEQYL.

The chain employs TRBV6-6 and TRBJ1-2; TRBD1 matches 8 bases. The junction had 5 bases not matched to a gene; V was cut back by 6 bases and J by 2 bases. The CDR3 is made up of 14 amino acids. CDR1 is MNHNY and CDR2 is SVGAGI in the germline V gene (reference sequence). CDR3 loop: CASRLDRANYGYTF. CDR3 DNA sequence: TGTGCCAGCAGGCTGGACAGGGCAAACTATGGCTACACCTTC.

Comment on this clonotype: This may stem from a read error, because a much larger clone lies one nucleotide away. This chain uses TRBV12-3 or TRBV12-4 with TRBJ2-1; 9 bases are a match to TRBD1. This CDR3 contains 18 residues. CDR3 residues: CASSLVFGTGLSNNERFF. CDR3 DNA: TGTGCCAGCAGTTTGGTCTTCGGGACAGGGTTATCAAACAATGAGCGGTTCTTC.

Worth noting for this clonotype: This may be a read error, as it is one base from a much larger clone. The chain joins TRBV11-2 to TRBJ2-5; D perhaps matches TRBD2 (6 bases). CDR1 and CDR2 (germline): SGHAT, FQNNGV. The CDR3 sequence is 14 residues long. Written as DNA, the CDR3 is TGTTCCAGCAGCTTTGGGGGGAGGCAAGAGACCCAGTACTTC. Protein: CSSSFGGRQETQYF.

This clonotype was counted a single time. The chain carries TRBV15 and TRBJ2-1, with D possibly being TRBD1 (6 bases). Trimming took 0 bases from V and 4 from J, leaving 16 bases between them. CDR1 is LNHNV, CDR2 YYDKDF, per germline (reference sequence). The CDR3 sequence is 17 residues long. The CDR3 DNA reads TGTGCCACCAGCAGAGATTCCAGGACAGAAGATTACAATGAGCAGTTCTTC. Its protein product is CATSRDSRTEDYNEQFF.

Worth noting for this clonotype: Given the absence of the conserved phenylalanine or tryptophan at the CDR3 end, a read error is likely. V and J are TRBV29-1 and TRBJ2-1, with 12 bases lining up with TRBD2. Trimming at V came to 4 bases and at J to 4 bases, leaving 5 bases not matched to a gene. CDR3 length equals 15 residues. The germline CDR1 and CDR2 sequences are SQVTM and ANQGSEA. The CDR3 DNA follows: TGCAGCGTTGGGGGGACTAGCGGGTCTTACAATGAGCAGTTCCTC. Its translation: CSVGGTSGSYNEQFL.

This clonotype was recorded many times. This chain connects TRBV6-1 to TRBJ2-5, with 8 bases matching TRBD1. The germline V gene encodes CDR1 MNHNS and CDR2 SASEGT. With V trimmed by 6 bases and J by 5 bases, 11 bases remained unmatched. CDR3 length: 15 amino acids. This chain's CDR3 is CASSDRGDRMETQYF. CDR3 in DNA: TGTGCCAGCAGCGATCGAGGGGACAGGATGGAGACCCAGTACTTC.

About this clonotype: This likely came from a read error, as a far larger clone is one base away. CDR3 residues: CASSLRDGGKETQYF. The CDR3 bases are TGTGCCAGCAGCTTACGGGACGGGGGAAAGGAGACCCAGTACTTC. V gene TRBV11-1 combines with J gene TRBJ2-7, with D possibly TRBD2 on 6 matching bases. The J call is uncertain, as TRBJ2-5 better fits the DNA end. Per germline, CDR1 SGHAT and CDR2 FQDESV (reference sequence). The CDR3 is 15 residues long.

At least ten counts were recorded for this clonotype. This rearrangement joins TRBV5-1 to TRBJ2-3; a possible D gene is TRBD1 (6 bases). Trimming shortened V by 1 base and J by 0 bases, and 9 bases separated the two germline ends. The CDR3 covers 15 residues. Germline V gives CDR1 SGHRS, CDR2 YFSETQ. The CDR3 sequence: CASSLLGASTDTQYF. CDR3 in DNA: TGCGCCAGCAGCTTGTTGGGGGCTAGCACAGATACGCAGTATTTT.

This clonotype was seen repeatedly, ten times or more. The chain couples TRBV10-2 to TRBJ2-7; D unresolved. This CDR3 contains 13 residues. Germline values: CDR1 WSHSY, CDR2 SAAADI. Trimming pared 8 bases from V and 4 bases from J, leaving 15 bases between. The CDR3 protein is CASSLEYQYEQYF. The CDR3 DNA is TGCGCCAGCTCGCTAGAGTATCAGTACGAGCAGTACTTC.

This clonotype has a count of ten or more. The chain combines TRBV29-1 with TRBJ1-1; TRBD1 aligns across 7 bases. Germline lookup yields CDR1 SQVTM and CDR2 ANQGSEA. Trimming cost V 0 bases and J 3 bases; bases outside gene matches: 4. CDR3 length equals 14 residues. The CDR3 nucleotides read TGCAGCGTTGAAGAAGGACAGGTATACACTGAAGCTTTCTTT. Its protein product is CSVEEGQVYTEAFF.

The chain joins TRBV24-1 to TRBJ2-1; D is perhaps TRBD1 (5 bases). V was pared by 5 bases and J by 8 bases, with 18 bases between. The CDR3 contains 15 residues. Germline CDR1 and CDR2: KGHDR and SFDVKD. The CDR3: CATSGWQGPCHEQFF. The CDR3, as DNA: TGTGCCACCAGTGGCTGGCAGGGCCCCTGCCATGAGCAGTTCTTC.